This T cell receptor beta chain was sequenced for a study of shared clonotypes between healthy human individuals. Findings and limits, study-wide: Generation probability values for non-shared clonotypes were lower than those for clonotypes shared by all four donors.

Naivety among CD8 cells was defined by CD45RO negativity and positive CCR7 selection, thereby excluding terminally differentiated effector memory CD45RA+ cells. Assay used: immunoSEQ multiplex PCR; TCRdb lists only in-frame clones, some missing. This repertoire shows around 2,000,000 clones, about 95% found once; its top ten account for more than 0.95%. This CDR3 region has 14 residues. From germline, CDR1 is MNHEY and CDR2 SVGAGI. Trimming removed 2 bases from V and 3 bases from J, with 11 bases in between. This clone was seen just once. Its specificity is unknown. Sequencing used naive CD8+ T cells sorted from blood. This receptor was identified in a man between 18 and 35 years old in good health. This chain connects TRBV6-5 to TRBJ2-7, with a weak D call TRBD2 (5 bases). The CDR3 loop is CASSYAPSYYEQYF. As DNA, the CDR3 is TGTGCCAGCAGTTACGCTCCTAGCTACTACGAGCAGTACTTC.